Below are 30 T cell receptor beta chains sequenced from a single sample in a study of blood T cell repertoires in COVID-19. The table came from immunoSEQ multiplex PCR; TCRdb's copy has only in-frame clones and leaves some out. The table shows a few hundred thousand clones, with over 80% occurring only once. The specimen was peripheral blood. The receptor set was obtained from a man in his sixties who had recovered from COVID-19.

This clone was picked up a small number of times. The V call is TRBV29-1, the J call TRBJ2-5, with D tentatively TRBD1 (6 bases). CDR1 and CDR2 from the germline V gene are SQVTM and ANQGSEA. The CDR3 totals 12 residues. V was cut by 7 bases and J by 2 bases, with 11 bases left in between. CDR3 sequence: CSGGQQQETQYF. For the CDR3, the DNA is TGCAGCGGCGGACAGCAGCAAGAGACCCAGTACTTC.

The chain carries TRBV25-1 and TRBJ2-7; 8 bases agree with TRBD2. The CDR3 length is 14 residues. From germline, CDR1 is MGHDK and CDR2 SYGVNS. Trimming removed 3 bases from V and 5 bases from J; junction bases left unmatched: 6. The CDR3 region is CASSEGLVSDEQYF. The CDR3 nucleotides are TGTGCCAGCAGTGAGGGACTAGTATCGGACGAGCAGTACTTC.

About this clone: Other DNA sequences in the same sample also yield this CDR3. The chain combines TRBV18 with TRBJ1-2, with 7 bases fitting TRBD1. The CDR3 totals 14 residues. The J segment lost 3 bases and the V segment lost 3 bases, leaving 4 bases of the junction unmatched. Germline V CDR1 and CDR2: KGHSH, LQKENI. DNA of the CDR3: TGTGCCAGCTCACCTCGGCAGGGGGACTATGGCTACACCTTC. Translated, it gives CASSPRQGDYGYTF.

The CDR3: CASHQRTTDEQYF. The CDR3 coding sequence is TGTGCCAGCCACCAACGGACAACGGACGAGCAGTACTTC. The V and J genes are TRBV18 and TRBJ2-7, with D maybe TRBD1 (5 bases). The V gene's germline CDR1 is KGHSH and CDR2 LQKENI. This CDR3 has 13 amino acids. V lost 8 bases and J lost 5, with 16 bases in between.

This clone was seen once. The V and J genes are TRBV5-5 and TRBJ2-7; 12 bases fit TRBD2. Germline CDR1 reads SGHKS; CDR2 reads YYEKEE (reference sequence). The V gene end was trimmed by 5 bases and the J gene end by 4 bases; junction bases not matched to a gene: 10. The CDR3 is 16 residues long. CDR3 DNA: TGTGCCAGCAGTTCACTAGCGGGAGGTCCTGGGTACGAGCAGTACTTC. Amino acid sequence: CASSSLAGGPGYEQYF.

The V gene is TRBV5-4, the J gene TRBJ2-3; D not resolved. Trimming removed 4 bases from V and 6 bases from J, with 12 bases in between. The germline V gene has CDR1 SGHNT and CDR2 YYREEE (reference sequence). CDR3 length equals 13 residues. The CDR3 nucleotides are TGTGCCAGCAGCCACCAGGAACGGGATACGCAGTATTTT. It is translated as CASSHQERDTQYF.

The chain links TRBV4-1 to TRBJ1-2; D is perhaps TRBD1 (6 bases). CDR1 MGHRA and CDR2 YSYEKL come from the germline V gene. This CDR3 has 15 amino acids. V was pared by 6 bases and J by 0 bases, with 14 bases between. The DNA for the CDR3 is TGCGCCAGCAGTTCCACCGCAGGGGCTAACTATGGCTACACCTTC. It encodes CASSSTAGANYGYTF.

V is TRBV11-1 and J is TRBJ2-7, with D perhaps TRBD1 (6 bases). The germline gives CDR1 SGHAT, CDR2 FQDESV (reference sequence). Trimming left V 6 bases short and J 7 bases short, with 10 bases between. The CDR3 is 11 residues long. The CDR3 DNA follows: TGTGCCAGCAGAGATAGGGGGGAGCAGTACTTC. Encoded protein: CASRDRGEQYF.

The J gene is TRBJ2-3, the V gene TRBV7-3; tentative D call: TRBD2 (6 bases). CDR1 is SGHTA, CDR2 FQGTGA, per germline. The CDR3 has 15 amino acids. V shed 2 bases and J shed 2 bases, with 11 bases lying between them. In nucleotides, the CDR3 is TGTGCCAGCAGCTTAGCGGGGTCCCCCACAGATACGCAGTATTTT. Translation gives CASSLAGSPTDTQYF.

The CDR3 loop is CASSLEGLVATQYF. For the CDR3, the DNA is TGTGCCAGCAGCTTGGAGGGACTAGTGGCGACCCAGTACTTC. The chain is built from TRBV5-6 and TRBJ2-5; TRBD2 matches 8 bases. V lost 0 bases and J lost 7; bases outside the gene matches: 5. The germline CDR1 and CDR2 sequences are SGHDT and YYEEEE. The CDR3 runs 14 residues.

The rearrangement links TRBV18 to TRBJ2-7, with a possible D match to TRBD1 (5 bases). The germline V and J ends were trimmed by 3 bases and 6 bases, with 12 bases remaining between them. Germline V gene sequence: CDR1 KGHSH, CDR2 LQKENI. The CDR3 has 13 residues. The CDR3 sequence: CASSPDQGAEQYF. CDR3 sequence (DNA): TGTGCCAGCTCACCGGATCAGGGCGCCGAGCAGTACTTC.

The chain recombines TRBV1 with TRBJ2-5; the table names TRBD2, a call not compared with the DNA. TRBV1 is listed as a pseudogene. CDR3 length: 19 amino acids. The CDR3 DNA follows: TGCACCAGCAGCCGAAGTCGGGCTAGCGGGGGGTTCCAGGGAGAGACCCAGTACTTC. Translating it yields CTSSRSRASGGFQGETQYF.

This rearrangement joins TRBV5-8 to TRBJ2-3; tentative D call: TRBD2 (7 bases). There are 15 residues in the CDR3. The V gene lost 2 bases and the J gene lost 3 bases, with 13 bases spanning the gap. Germline V lookup: CDR1 SGHTS, CDR2 YDEGEE. CDR3: CASSLWGGATDTQYF. The CDR3 DNA follows: TGTGCCAGCAGCTTATGGGGGGGGGCGACAGATACGCAGTATTTT.

Worth noting for this clone: Other DNA sequences within the sample encode an identical CDR3. This chain links TRBV18 with TRBJ1-5, with TRBD1 identical over 7 bases. CDR1 KGHSH and CDR2 LQKENI come from the germline V gene. The CDR3 runs to 13 residues. J lost 7 bases, V lost 1 base, and 1 base had no gene match. The CDR3 sequence is CASSPQGAQPQHF. The CDR3, as DNA: TGTGCCAGCTCACCACAGGGGGCCCAGCCCCAGCATTTT.

This clone was seen a few times. The chain joins TRBV4-2 to TRBJ2-1; D is possibly TRBD2 (5 bases). CDR1 is LGHNA, CDR2 YNFKEQ, per germline. CDR3 length: 16 amino acids. The V end lost 3 bases, the J end lost 7 bases, and 19 bases lay between the germline ends. The CDR3 sequence: CASSQRAELPTNEQFF. The CDR3 bases are TGTGCCAGCAGCCAGAGAGCGGAACTCCCCACGAATGAGCAGTTCTTC.

The rearrangement joins TRBV30 to TRBJ2-3; D uncertain. The CDR3 consists of 14 residues. CDR1 is GTSNPN, CDR2 SVGIG, per germline (reference sequence). With 0 bases removed from V and 1 base from J, the gap between germline ends came to 8 bases. This chain's CDR3 is CAWSVTRGTDTQYF. The CDR3, as DNA: TGTGCCTGGAGTGTCACACGGGGCACAGATACGCAGTATTTT.

V is TRBV6-2 or TRBV6-3 and J is TRBJ1-1, with 10 bases lining up with TRBD1. With 6 bases clipped from V and 4 bases from J, the junction kept 17 bases outside the gene matches. The CDR3 has 18 amino acids. The germline gives CDR1 MNHEY, CDR2 SVGEGT. The CDR3 DNA reads TGTGCCAGCAGCGAACGGGGGGCGACAGGGGGCTGGGGCACTGAAGCTTTCTTT. It yields the protein CASSERGATGGWGTEAFF.

The rearrangement uses TRBV3-1 (or the pseudogene TRBV3-2) and TRBJ1-5; tentative D call: TRBD1 (5 bases). V shed 0 bases and J shed 4 bases, with 10 bases lying between them. Germline V gene data show CDR1 as LGHDT and CDR2 as YNNKEL (reference sequence). This CDR3 region has 15 residues. CDR3 DNA: TGTGCCAGCAGCCAAGAAGGCCGGGGGAATCAGCCCCAGCATTTT. Its protein is CASSQEGRGNQPQHF.

The chain employs TRBV6-6 and TRBJ2-3; 10 bases map to TRBD2. Unmatched junction bases numbered 15, after V lost 6 bases and J lost 9 bases. The CDR3 extends over 16 amino acids. CDR1 and CDR2 (germline): MNHNY, SVGAGI (reference sequence). Here the CDR3 reads CASRSGSGGQAGTQYF. DNA for the CDR3: TGTGCCAGCAGGAGTGGTAGCGGGGGGCAGGCGGGCACGCAGTATTTT.

This clone has a single count. The rearrangement uses TRBV7-6 and TRBJ2-7; TRBD2 matches 9 bases. CDR1 and CDR2 (germline): SGHVS, FNYEAQ. J lost 5 bases, V lost 5 bases, and 10 bases had no gene match. CDR3 length: 15 residues. For the CDR3, the DNA is TGTGCCAGCAGCCCTAGCGGGGCCGGGGTCCACGAGCAGTACTTC. Protein product: CASSPSGAGVHEQYF.

This clone showed up just a few times. This chain connects TRBV2 to TRBJ1-5; D is perhaps TRBD1 (5 bases). The V gene lost 3 bases and the J gene lost 5 bases, with 14 bases spanning the gap. The CDR3 totals 15 residues. Germline-derived CDR1 and CDR2 are SNHLY and FYNNEI. The DNA of the CDR3 is TGTGCCAGCAGTGAGGATTGGACAATCCATCAGCCCCAGCATTTT. Its protein is CASSEDWTIHQPQHF.

The rearrangement joins TRBV7-9 to TRBJ2-2; D not certain. The CDR3 extends over 15 amino acids. Germline V lookup: CDR1 SEHNR, CDR2 FQNEAQ (reference sequence). V lost 0 bases, J lost 5 bases, and 10 bases lay in between. CDR3 residues: CASSLAAAGTGELFF. For the CDR3, the DNA is TGTGCCAGCAGCTTAGCCGCCGCCGGGACCGGGGAGCTGTTTTTT.

The chain has TRBV7-2 and TRBJ1-3; D might be TRBD1 (5 bases). The V and J ends lost 5 bases and 1 base respectively, with 15 bases between them. This CDR3 spans 16 amino acids. CDR1 SGHTA and CDR2 FQGNSA come from the germline V gene. The CDR3 loop reads CASSKQVTTSGNTIYF. For the CDR3, the DNA is TGTGCCAGCAGCAAACAGGTTACCACGTCTGGAAACACCATATATTTT.

V and J are TRBV6-4 and TRBJ1-5, with TRBD1 as a possible D gene (6 bases). V lost 5 bases, J lost 3 bases, and 11 bases lay in between. Germline CDR1 MRHNA, CDR2 SNTAGT. The CDR3 spans 14 residues. In DNA form, the CDR3 reads TGTGCCAGCAGTACTGGACAGTCCAATCAGCCCCAGCATTTT. This gives the protein CASSTGQSNQPQHF.

This clone was seen repeatedly, ten times or more. The chain joins TRBV6-4 to TRBJ2-2; 10 nucleotides agree with TRBD2. The CDR3 has 13 residues. In germline, CDR1 is MRHNA, CDR2 SNTAGT. The V and J ends lost 8 bases and 8 bases, in that order; junction bases with no gene match: 5. This CDR3 reads CASGAGGPGELFF. The CDR3 bases are TGTGCCAGCGGAGCGGGGGGGCCTGGGGAGCTGTTTTTT.

The DNA for the CDR3 is TGTGCCAGCAGTTTGGGCCCCGTTTTCGGGGAGCTGTTTTTT. Its translation: CASSLGPVFGELFF. This sequence joins TRBV28 and TRBJ2-2; D is unclear. Germline values: CDR1 MDHEN, CDR2 SYDVKM. Trimming stripped 3 bases from V and 7 bases from J, with 12 bases between. The CDR3 loop spans 14 amino acids.

V gene TRBV27 combines with J gene TRBJ2-7, with D possibly being TRBD1 (5 bases). V was pared by 2 bases and J by 7 bases, with 15 bases between. The CDR3 runs to 14 residues. CDR1 and CDR2 (germline): MNHEY, SMNVEV (reference sequence). CDR3 in amino acids: CASSLTLGRTEQYF. The CDR3 DNA reads TGTGCCAGCAGTTTAACCCTGGGCAGGACAGAGCAGTACTTC.

This clone has a single count. This chain links TRBV30 with TRBJ1-2; 8 nucleotides match TRBD1. Unmatched junction bases numbered 4, after V lost 1 base and J lost 3 bases. The CDR3 has 14 amino acids. Germline-derived CDR1 and CDR2 are GTSNPN and SVGIG (reference sequence). This CDR3 is CAWSGDRGHYGYTF. The CDR3 region has the DNA TGTGCCTGGAGTGGTGACAGGGGACACTATGGCTACACCTTC.

This clone was seen more than once but under ten times. The identical CDR3 is also encoded by other nucleotide sequences in the sample. The V call is TRBV4-1, the J call TRBJ1-2; D unclear. Trimming took 0 bases from V and 8 from J, leaving 7 bases between them. CDR3 length equals 12 residues. The germline V gene encodes CDR1 MGHRA and CDR2 YSYEKL. The CDR3 spells CASSQDLRGYTF. In DNA form, the CDR3 reads TGCGCCAGCAGCCAAGATCTCAGGGGCTACACCTTC.

This clone has more than one count but fewer than ten. The chain couples TRBV6-1 to TRBJ1-5, with TRBD1 matching 8 bases. The V and J ends lost 2 bases and 11 bases, in that order; junction bases with no gene match: 11. This CDR3 has 15 residues. CDR1 and CDR2 (germline): MNHNS, SASEGT. As DNA, the CDR3 is TGTGCCAGCAGTGAAAACGGTCCAGGGGGCCGCTCCCAGCATTTT. Protein product: CASSENGPGGRSQHF.